One and the same sample provided the 28 T cell receptor beta chains below, sequenced in a study of type 1 and type 2 diabetes patients. The PCR template was genomic DNA. Multiplex PCR with 30 forward and 13 reverse primers amplified the TCR beta CDR3. TCRdb independently ran MiXCR on the multiplex PCR reads; one entry per CDR3 protein. This table has about 270,000 distinct CDR3 sequences, roughly 48% appearing once. The sample taken for sequencing was peripheral blood mononuclear cells (PBMCs). These receptor sequences come from a man aged 18 to 30 with type 2 diabetes.

The rearrangement links TRBV19 to TRBJ1-6, with 8 bases that match TRBD1. The CDR3 is made up of 15 amino acids. Trimming cost V 7 bases and J 9 bases; bases outside gene matches: 11. Germline V gene lookup returns CDR1 LNHDA and CDR2 SQIVND (reference sequence). The CDR3 here is CASKDIGQGGSPLHF. The CDR3, as DNA: TGTGCCAGTAAAGATATCGGACAGGGCGGTTCACCCCTCCACTTT.

This clonotype occurred a few times. V is TRBV29-1 and J is TRBJ1-2, with D perhaps TRBD1 (5 bases). CDR3 size: 13 residues. Germline V CDR1 and CDR2: SQVTM, ANQGSEA. V was shortened by 1 base and J by 7 bases, with 13 bases between the two germline ends. The CDR3 region is CSVEGGIGAGYTF. DNA of the CDR3: TGCAGCGTTGAAGGGGGGATCGGGGCTGGCTACACCTTC.

This chain links TRBV12-3 or TRBV12-4 with TRBJ1-2, with D perhaps TRBD1 (6 bases). V was pared by 8 bases and J by 3 bases, with 13 bases between. The CDR3 has 13 amino acids. The CDR3 sequence is CASLGAAYYGYTF. CDR3 in DNA: TGTGCCAGCCTGGGGGCGGCATACTATGGCTACACCTTC.

This clonotype was detected a few times. The chain links TRBV12-3 or TRBV12-4 to TRBJ2-1; D is perhaps TRBD1 or TRBD2 (5 bases each). Between the trimmed V and J ends, which lost 6 bases and 4 bases, there was a span of 13 bases. CDR3 length: 14 residues. CDR3 region: CASSHRDGYNEQFF. The CDR3 coding sequence is TGTGCCAGCAGCCACCGGGACGGATACAATGAGCAGTTCTTC.

V usage is TRBV20-1 and J usage is TRBJ1-4; D is ambiguous. CDR1 and CDR2 (germline): DFQATT, SNEGSKA (reference sequence). Deletions cut 0 bases from V and 7 bases from J, with 9 bases between. The CDR3 runs to 13 residues. The CDR3 DNA reads TGCAGTGCTAGAGACCAAGGAGGTGAAAAACTGTTTTTT. This codes for CSARDQGGEKLFF.

The CDR3 bases are TGTGCCAGCAGTCCGCGGACAGGGCAAGGCTACACCTTC. This gives the protein CASSPRTGQGYTF. The J gene is TRBJ1-2, the V gene TRBV7-2, with TRBD1 identical over 8 bases. Losses at the gene ends were 6 bases for V and 8 bases for J; bases not matched to a gene: 8. Germline V lookup: CDR1 SGHTA, CDR2 FQGNSA. CDR3 size: 13 residues.

The rearrangement joins TRBV30 to TRBJ1-4; D not resolved. V was pared by 1 base and J by 10 bases, with 7 bases between. CDR1 is GTSNPN and CDR2 is SVGIG in the germline V gene (reference sequence). The CDR3 has 11 residues. As DNA, the CDR3 is TGTGCCTGGAGTGGGTCACGAAAACTGTTTTTT. Protein product: CAWSGSRKLFF.

Written as DNA, the CDR3 is TGTGCCAGCAGCGCCACCTACGAGCAGTACTTC. It encodes CASSATYEQYF. The V gene is TRBV7-3, the J gene TRBJ2-7, with D uncertain. The CDR3 totals 11 residues. Germline values: CDR1 SGHTA, CDR2 FQGTGA. V lost 5 bases and J 2 bases, leaving 4 bases between the germline ends.

This clonotype was seen only a few times. The rearrangement links TRBV6-5 to TRBJ2-7; D may be TRBD1 (6 bases). V lost 7 bases to trimming and J lost 5 bases, with 12 bases between them. The CDR3 is 12 amino acids. CDR1 and CDR2 from the germline V gene are MNHEY and SVGAGI. CDR3 loop: CASITQGHEQYF. Written as DNA, the CDR3 is TGTGCCAGCATTACACAGGGCCACGAGCAGTACTTC.

Ten or more counts support this clonotype. This chain connects TRBV15 to TRBJ1-2, with 7 nucleotides matching TRBD1. CDR1 and CDR2 from the germline V gene are LNHNV and YYDKDF (reference sequence). Trimming took 3 bases from V and 8 from J; bases not matched to a gene: 9. The CDR3 is 14 residues long. CDR3 loop: CATSRPQGVDGYTF. The CDR3 DNA follows: TGTGCCACCAGCAGGCCTCAGGGGGTAGACGGCTACACCTTC.

The chain recombines TRBV5-1 with TRBJ2-7, with 8 bases fitting TRBD2. Unmatched junction bases numbered 12, after V lost 0 bases and J lost 7 bases. In germline, CDR1 is SGHRS, CDR2 YFSETQ. The length of the CDR3 is 16 residues. The CDR3 DNA reads as TGCGCCAGCAGCTTGGGATTTGGGGAGCGGGGGCGGGAGCAGTACTTC. Residues: CASSLGFGERGREQYF. Combining the CDR3 with reference TRBV5-1 and TRBJ2-7 gives the whole variable domain KAGVTQTPRYLIKTRGQQVTLSCSPISGHRSVSWYQQTPGQGLQFLFEYFSETQRNKGNFPGRFSGRQFSNSRSEMNVSTLELGDSALYLCASSLGFGERGREQYFGPGTRLTVT.

The V gene is TRBV11-2, the J gene TRBJ2-7, with 7 bases aligning to TRBD2. CDR1 is SGHAT, CDR2 FQNNGV, per germline. The CDR3 consists of 15 residues. After removal of 7 bases from V and 4 bases from J, the junction contained 13 bases not matched to a gene. CDR3 in amino acids: CASIRQRGVGYEQYF. CDR3 coding DNA: TGTGCCAGCATACGACAGCGGGGAGTAGGGTACGAGCAGTACTTC.

The CDR3 DNA reads as TGTGCCACCACAGACCGGGACAGGGATAATTCACCCCTCCACTTT. This gives the protein CATTDRDRDNSPLHF. The chain links TRBV19 to TRBJ1-6, with TRBD1 identical over 9 bases. The CDR3 runs to 15 residues. Trimming removed 10 bases from V and 5 bases from J; junction bases left unmatched: 9. In germline, CDR1 is LNHDA, CDR2 SQIVND (reference sequence).

V usage is TRBV9 and J usage is TRBJ2-1; D is undetermined. CDR1 is SGDLS, CDR2 YYNGEE, per germline. V lost 1 base and J lost 5, with 13 bases in between. This CDR3 is built from 15 residues. CDR3 amino acids: CASSVRPNQNNEQFF. In nucleotides, the CDR3 is TGTGCCAGCAGCGTACGCCCAAACCAAAACAATGAGCAGTTCTTC.

The chain joins TRBV20-1 to TRBJ2-3; 8 bases match TRBD1. The junction had 6 bases not matched to a gene; V was cut back by 3 bases and J by 4 bases. The CDR3 is made up of 14 amino acids. Germline V gene data show CDR1 as DFQATT and CDR2 as SNEGSKA (reference sequence). Written as DNA, the CDR3 is TGCAGTGCTAGTCCCAGGGGGCGTGCAGATACGCAGTATTTT. It is translated as CSASPRGRADTQYF.

The gene calls are TRBV10-3 and TRBJ1-4, with D maybe TRBD1 (5 bases). The germline V gene has CDR1 ENHRY and CDR2 SYGVKD. This CDR3 spans 14 amino acids. V was clipped by 6 bases and J by 5 bases, with 13 bases between them. DNA of the CDR3: TGTGCCATCAGAGAAGACAGCAACAATGAAAAACTGTTTTTT. This gives the protein CAIREDSNNEKLFF.

This chain joins TRBV14 and TRBJ2-7; D unclear. The CDR3 is 13 residues long. V lost 0 bases and J 6 bases, leaving 9 bases between the germline ends. Per the germline V gene, CDR1 is SGHDN and CDR2 is FVKESK. CDR3 coding DNA: TGTGCCAGCAGCCAAGATTGGCGGAGCGAGCAGTACTTC. Translating it yields CASSQDWRSEQYF.

The V call is TRBV19, the J call TRBJ2-3, with 8 bases fitting TRBD2. J lost 4 bases, V lost 4 bases, and 10 bases had no gene match. This CDR3 comprises 16 residues. Per germline, CDR1 LNHDA and CDR2 SQIVND (reference sequence). The CDR3 loop is CASSNGREYYADTQYF. The DNA for the CDR3 is TGTGCCAGTAGTAACGGGAGGGAGTATTACGCAGATACGCAGTATTTT.

This clonotype was counted many times. This chain links TRBV19 with TRBJ1-1, with D possibly TRBD1 on 5 matching bases. From germline, CDR1 is LNHDA and CDR2 SQIVND (reference sequence). V lost 4 bases and J 0 bases, leaving 12 bases between the germline ends. The CDR3 is 15 amino acids. CDR3 in amino acids: CASSRGSGMNTEAFF. The CDR3 region has the DNA TGTGCCAGTAGTAGGGGGAGCGGGATGAACACTGAAGCTTTCTTT.

The chain carries TRBV19 and TRBJ1-1; tentatively, D is TRBD1 (5 bases). This CDR3 comprises 14 residues. Trimming left V 4 bases short and J 4 bases short, with 13 bases between. Per germline, CDR1 LNHDA and CDR2 SQIVND (reference sequence). In DNA form, the CDR3 reads TGTGCCAGTAGTACCCAGGGTCGGGGCACTGAAGCTTTCTTT. Translated: CASSTQGRGTEAFF.

The rearrangement links TRBV7-8 to TRBJ1-2, with TRBD1 identical over 9 bases. V gave up 7 bases and J gave up 4 bases; unmatched junction bases: 7. The CDR3 is made up of 14 amino acids. Germline-derived CDR1 and CDR2 are SGHVS and FQNEAQ. CDR3 sequence reads: CASNLGQGSYGYTF. DNA of the CDR3: TGTGCCAGCAATCTCGGACAGGGGAGCTATGGCTACACCTTC.

With respect to this clonotype: Being one base from a much bigger clone, this may be a read error. The J gene is TRBJ2-3, the V gene TRBV2, with TRBD2 matching 11 bases. The germline CDR1 and CDR2 sequences are SNHLY and FYNNEI. CDR3 size: 15 residues. Trimming cost V 11 bases and J 0 bases; bases outside gene matches: 7. CDR3 sequence (DNA): TGTGCCGGCATAGCGGGAGGGACTAGCACAGATACGCAGTATTTT. Amino acid sequence: CAGIAGGTSTDTQYF.

The J gene is TRBJ2-5, the V gene TRBV7-9; D is perhaps TRBD1 (6 bases). The CDR3 loop spans 14 amino acids. With 5 bases removed from V and 5 bases from J, the gap between germline ends came to 15 bases. Germline V CDR1 and CDR2: SEHNR, FQNEAQ (reference sequence). CDR3 sequence (DNA): TGTGCCAGCAGCCAGAACAGGGTAGGGGAGACCCAGTACTTC. Its protein is CASSQNRVGETQYF.

The rearrangement uses TRBV10-2 and TRBJ1-2; no firm D call. Germline assignment: CDR1 WSHSY and CDR2 SAAADI. Trimming stripped 4 bases from V and 0 bases from J, with 9 bases between. The CDR3 length is 14 residues. CDR3 amino acids: CASSVVGANYGYTF. For the CDR3, the DNA is TGCGCCAGCAGTGTGGTCGGAGCTAACTATGGCTACACCTTC.

This clonotype showed up just a few times. The CDR3, as DNA: TGTGCCAGCAGCTCGCGACAGACCCTGAACACTGAAGCTTTCTTT. This translates into CASSSRQTLNTEAFF. The gene calls are TRBV11-2 and TRBJ1-1; D is possibly TRBD1 (5 bases). With 4 bases removed from V and 0 bases from J, the gap between germline ends came to 12 bases. The CDR3 totals 15 residues. Germline CDR1 SGHAT, CDR2 FQNNGV.

This clonotype has a count of ten or more. The rearrangement joins TRBV15 to TRBJ2-7; 8 bases map to TRBD1. The junction had 8 bases not matched to a gene; V was cut back by 5 bases and J by 2 bases. In germline, CDR1 is LNHNV, CDR2 YYDKDF (reference sequence). The CDR3 contains 15 residues. The CDR3 protein is CATSFGTGTTYEQYF. In DNA, the CDR3 is TGTGCCACCAGCTTTGGGACAGGCACCACCTACGAGCAGTACTTC.

This chain uses TRBV11-2 with TRBJ2-7, with 9 bases lining up with TRBD1. V was clipped by 6 bases and J by 2 bases; unmatched bases: 5. The CDR3 has 14 amino acids. Per the germline V gene, CDR1 is SGHAT and CDR2 is FQNNGV. The CDR3 nucleotides are TGTGCCAGCAGTTATGGGACAGGGACCTACGAGCAGTACTTC. Translating gives CASSYGTGTYEQYF.

The J gene is TRBJ1-5, the V gene TRBV24-1; 9 bases line up with TRBD1. CDR3 length: 18 amino acids. In germline, CDR1 is KGHDR, CDR2 SFDVKD. The trim removed 0 bases at V and 0 bases at J, leaving 5 bases unmatched. The CDR3 DNA sequence: TGTGCCACCAGTGATTTGAGGGACAGGGCGGGTAGCAATCAGCCCCAGCATTTT. Translating gives CATSDLRDRAGSNQPQHF.